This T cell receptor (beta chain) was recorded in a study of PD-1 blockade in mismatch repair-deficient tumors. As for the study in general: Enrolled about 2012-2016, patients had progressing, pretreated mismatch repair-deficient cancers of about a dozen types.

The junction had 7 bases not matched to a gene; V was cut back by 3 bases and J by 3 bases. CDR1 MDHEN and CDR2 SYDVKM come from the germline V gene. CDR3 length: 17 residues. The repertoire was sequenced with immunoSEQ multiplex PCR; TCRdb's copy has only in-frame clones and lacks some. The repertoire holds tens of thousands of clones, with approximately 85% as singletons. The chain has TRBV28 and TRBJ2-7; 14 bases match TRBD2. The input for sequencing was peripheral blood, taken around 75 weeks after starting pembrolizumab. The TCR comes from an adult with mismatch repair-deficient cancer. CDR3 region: CASSLGTSGRTNYEQYF. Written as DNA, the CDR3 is TGTGCCAGCAGTTTGGGGACTAGCGGGAGAACAAACTACGAGCAGTACTTC.